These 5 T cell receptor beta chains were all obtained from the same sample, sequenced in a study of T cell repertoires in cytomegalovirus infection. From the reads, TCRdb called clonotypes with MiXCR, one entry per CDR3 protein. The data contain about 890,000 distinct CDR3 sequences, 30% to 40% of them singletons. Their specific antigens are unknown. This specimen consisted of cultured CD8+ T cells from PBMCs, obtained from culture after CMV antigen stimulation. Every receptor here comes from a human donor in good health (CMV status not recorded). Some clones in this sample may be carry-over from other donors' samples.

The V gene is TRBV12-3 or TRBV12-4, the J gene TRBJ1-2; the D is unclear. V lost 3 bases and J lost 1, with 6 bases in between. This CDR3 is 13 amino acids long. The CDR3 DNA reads TGTGCCAGCAGTTTGGGGAATAACTATGGCTACACCTTC. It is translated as CASSLGNNYGYTF.

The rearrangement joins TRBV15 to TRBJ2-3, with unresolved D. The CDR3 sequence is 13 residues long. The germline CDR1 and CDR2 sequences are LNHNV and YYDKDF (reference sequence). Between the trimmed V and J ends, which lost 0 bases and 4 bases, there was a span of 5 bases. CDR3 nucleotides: TGTGCCACCAGCAGAGATCCTGCAGATACGCAGTATTTT. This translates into CATSRDPADTQYF.

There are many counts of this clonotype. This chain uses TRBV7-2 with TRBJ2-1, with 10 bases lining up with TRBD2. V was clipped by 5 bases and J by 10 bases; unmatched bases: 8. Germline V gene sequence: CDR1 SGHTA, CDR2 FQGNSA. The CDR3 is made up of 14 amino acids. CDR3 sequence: CASSPQGLAYEQFF. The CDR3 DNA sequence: TGTGCCAGCAGCCCACAGGGACTAGCGTACGAGCAGTTCTTC.

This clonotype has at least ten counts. CDR3 loop: CASSFAGPDTQYF. The CDR3 nucleotides are TGTGCCAGCAGCTTCGCAGGGCCAGATACGCAGTATTTT. The V gene is TRBV7-6, the J gene TRBJ2-3, with D possibly TRBD1 on 5 matching bases. The CDR3 is made up of 13 amino acids. Trimming cost V 3 bases and J 4 bases, with 8 bases left between them. The V gene's germline CDR1 is SGHVS and CDR2 FNYEAQ.

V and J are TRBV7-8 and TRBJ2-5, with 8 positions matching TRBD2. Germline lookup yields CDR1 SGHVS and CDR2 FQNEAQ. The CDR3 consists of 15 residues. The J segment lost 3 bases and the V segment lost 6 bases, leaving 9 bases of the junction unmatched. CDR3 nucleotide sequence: TGTGCCAGCAGTCACGGCCCCGGGGGGGAAGAGACCCAGTACTTC. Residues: CASSHGPGGEETQYF.